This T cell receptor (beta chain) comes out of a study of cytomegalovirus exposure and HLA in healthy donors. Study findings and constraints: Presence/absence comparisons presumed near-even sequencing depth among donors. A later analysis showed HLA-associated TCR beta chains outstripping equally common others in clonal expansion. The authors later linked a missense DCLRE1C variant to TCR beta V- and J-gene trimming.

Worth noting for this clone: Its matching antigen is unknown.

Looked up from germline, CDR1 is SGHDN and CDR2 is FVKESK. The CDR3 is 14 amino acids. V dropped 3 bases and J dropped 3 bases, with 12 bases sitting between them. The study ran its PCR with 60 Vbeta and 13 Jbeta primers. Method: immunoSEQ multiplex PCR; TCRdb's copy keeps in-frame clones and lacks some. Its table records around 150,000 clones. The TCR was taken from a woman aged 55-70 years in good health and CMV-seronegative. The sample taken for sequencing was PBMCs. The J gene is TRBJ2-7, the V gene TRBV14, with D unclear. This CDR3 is CASSHPDWHYEQYF. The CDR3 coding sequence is TGTGCCAGCAGCCACCCTGACTGGCACTACGAGCAGTACTTC.